The sequence of this T cell receptor (beta chain) was determined in a study of siplizumab effects on memory and regulatory T cells (dated by TCRdb to the late 2010s). Regarding the study in general: The effect of the anti-CD2 antibody siplizumab on alloreactive T-cell subsets was examined in allogeneic mixed lymphocyte reactions constructed from human PBMCs.

Counted from cysteine to phenylalanine, this CDR3 has 14 amino acids. The kept DNA is CDR3 alone, 42 bases in frame from the first base. At the junction V is shortened by 0 bases and J by 2 bases; bases outside the gene matches: 0. The germline V gene (reference sequence) supplies CDR1 MNHEY and CDR2 SMNVEV. Receptor amplification or capture employed the immunoSEQ multiplex PCR assay. About 10^5 TCR templates per sample were assayed by the deep sequencing platform. Genomic DNA extracted from sorted T cells was used for TCRbeta CDR3 sequencing. Processing in the source paper ran as follows. The R programming language was used for clonal analysis of the TCRbeta CDR3 data. Alloreactive CD4+ and CD8+ clones were defined by comparing unstimulated samples with post-reaction CFSE-low samples. Alloreactive CD4+ clones were assigned to regulatory or non-regulatory origin by matching sequences to sorted unstimulated Treg and non-Treg repertoires. TCRdb holds this immuneACCESS table with in-frame rearrangements only. Some clones are missing; in checked studies, unresolved V genes explain under half, and the rest has no known cause. The DNA gave D and trimming, while V, J and clone size come from that table. In this sample the table shows about 80,000 clones, over 90% of which occur a single time. The ten largest clones capture around 18% of the sample.

This clone was detected only a few times. Its antigen is unknown. Base qualities are not provided; no much larger clone lies one nucleotide away. Sorted unstimulated T cells, along with proliferating T cells recovered from mixed lymphocyte reactions, underwent TCRbeta CDR3 sequencing. Fresh whole blood from around 10 HLA-typed healthy donors was used as the source from which PBMCs were isolated. Broader findings and caveats from the paper: A naive or memory phenotype could not be assigned to roughly 75-97% of proliferating CD4+ or CD8+ clones. No functional confirmation was obtained for the suppressive function of proliferating Tregs from siplizumab cultures. Among mappable alloreactive CD4+ clones, the Treg-derived fraction averaged approximately 72% with siplizumab versus around 29% in control reactions. Siplizumab significantly lowered the cumulative frequency of alloreactive sequences that could be traced to unstimulated CD4+ memory T cells. Compared with memory T cells, unstimulated naive T cells appeared more diverse, and naive cells seemed to make a substantial contribution to the alloresponse. Sequences below about 10^-5 frequency were poorly captured, so only a minor fraction of alloreactive clones could be mapped to unstimulated subsets.

The sequence joins TRBV27 to TRBJ1-2, with 7 junctional bases fitting TRBD1. This sequence originates from a human donor in good health. Sequencing input: CD8+ T cells sorted from blood. The sequenced DNA: TGTGCCAGCAGTTTATCGACAGGGAACTATGGCTACACCTTC. This gives the protein CASSLSTGNYGYTF.